The source of this T cell receptor beta chain is a study of metastatic and nonmetastatic thyroid tumors. Study-wide points: Benign nodules reportedly had significantly lower TCR beta diversity than malignant thyroid tumors in blood and tumor.

About this clone: Its antigen is currently unknown.

Before thyroid surgery, none of the patients had received any treatment. V lost 9 bases and J lost 12; bases outside the gene matches: 19. This CDR3 has 14 amino acids. The germline CDR1 and CDR2 sequences are ENHRY and SYGVKD. TCRdb re-called clones via MiXCR from the PCR reads. The sample lists around 45,000 clones, roughly 4% occurring once. The clonotype was recovered from a female donor with papillary thyroid cancer or a benign thyroid nodule (not recorded which). Some clones in this sample may be carry-over from other donors' samples. What was sequenced was blood. The chain recombines TRBV10-3 with TRBJ2-5; 7 nucleotides line up with TRBD1. CDR3: CAISLGTVGETEYF. The CDR3 DNA is TGTGCCATTTCGCTAGGGACAGTTGGGGAAACCGAGTACTTC.